The clone carrying this T cell receptor beta chain was seen many times. V shed 4 bases and J shed 0 bases, with 17 bases lying between them. Germline V CDR1 and CDR2: LGHDT, YNNKEL (reference sequence). This CDR3 has 17 amino acids. The sample belongs to a study of CD8 T cells in ankylosing spondylitis. MiXCR, run by TCRdb on the 5' RACE reads, gives a single entry per CDR3 protein. Of over 60,000 distinct CDR3 sequences listed, approximately 5% are singletons. Sequenced: blood, either unsorted or a sorted T cell fraction (not recorded which). The V and J genes are TRBV3-1 and TRBJ2-3, with D maybe TRBD1 (6 bases). The sequence was obtained from a male donor with ankylosing spondylitis or in good health (not recorded which). The CDR3 protein is CASSRLLTGSSTDTQYF. In nucleotides, the CDR3 is TGTGCCAGCAGCCGACTCTTGACAGGTTCTAGCACAGATACGCAGTATTTT.